Sequencing of this T cell receptor beta chain was carried out in a study of cytomegalovirus exposure and HLA in healthy donors. Study-wide results and caveats: Most TCR sequences proved rare, with some public TCRs found in many donors.

Although they were nominally healthy when sampled, donors likely had unrecorded immune exposures. The primer mix had 60 Vbeta and 13 Jbeta primers. The data were produced by immunoSEQ multiplex PCR, yet TCRdb's version contains in-frame clones alone and is incomplete. The sample consists of 130,000 to 150,000 clones, roughly 76% of them appearing once. CDR3 length equals 14 residues. Germline V gives CDR1 SGHRS, CDR2 YFSETQ. V was clipped by 9 bases and J by 0 bases; unmatched bases: 5. About this clone itself: The antigen is unknown.

The specimen sequenced was PBMCs. The J gene is TRBJ2-1, the V gene TRBV5-1, with 8 nucleotides matching TRBD2. The TCR originated in a man between 18 and 29 years old in good health and CMV-seronegative. The CDR3 DNA sequence: TGCGCCACTTCGAGCGGGAGCTCCTACAATGAGCAGTTCTTC. Its translation is CATSSGSSYNEQFF.